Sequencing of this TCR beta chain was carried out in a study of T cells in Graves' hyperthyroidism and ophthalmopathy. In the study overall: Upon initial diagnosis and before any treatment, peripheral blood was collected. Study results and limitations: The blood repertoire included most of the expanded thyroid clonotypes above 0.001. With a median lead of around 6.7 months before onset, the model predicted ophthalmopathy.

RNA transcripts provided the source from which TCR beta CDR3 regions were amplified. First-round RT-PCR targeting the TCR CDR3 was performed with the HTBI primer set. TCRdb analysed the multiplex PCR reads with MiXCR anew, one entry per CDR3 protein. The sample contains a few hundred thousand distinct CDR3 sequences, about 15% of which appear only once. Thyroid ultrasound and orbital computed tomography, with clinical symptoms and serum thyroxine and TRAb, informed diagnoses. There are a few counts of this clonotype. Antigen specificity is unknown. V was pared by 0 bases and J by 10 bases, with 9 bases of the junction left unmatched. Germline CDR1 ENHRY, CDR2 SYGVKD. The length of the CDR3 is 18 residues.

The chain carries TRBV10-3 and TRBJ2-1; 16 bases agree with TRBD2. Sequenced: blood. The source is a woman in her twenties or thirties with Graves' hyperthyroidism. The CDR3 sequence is CAISESGTSGRAKGEQFF. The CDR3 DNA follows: TGTGCCATCAGTGAGTCCGGGACTAGCGGGAGGGCCAAAGGAGAGCAGTTCTTC.